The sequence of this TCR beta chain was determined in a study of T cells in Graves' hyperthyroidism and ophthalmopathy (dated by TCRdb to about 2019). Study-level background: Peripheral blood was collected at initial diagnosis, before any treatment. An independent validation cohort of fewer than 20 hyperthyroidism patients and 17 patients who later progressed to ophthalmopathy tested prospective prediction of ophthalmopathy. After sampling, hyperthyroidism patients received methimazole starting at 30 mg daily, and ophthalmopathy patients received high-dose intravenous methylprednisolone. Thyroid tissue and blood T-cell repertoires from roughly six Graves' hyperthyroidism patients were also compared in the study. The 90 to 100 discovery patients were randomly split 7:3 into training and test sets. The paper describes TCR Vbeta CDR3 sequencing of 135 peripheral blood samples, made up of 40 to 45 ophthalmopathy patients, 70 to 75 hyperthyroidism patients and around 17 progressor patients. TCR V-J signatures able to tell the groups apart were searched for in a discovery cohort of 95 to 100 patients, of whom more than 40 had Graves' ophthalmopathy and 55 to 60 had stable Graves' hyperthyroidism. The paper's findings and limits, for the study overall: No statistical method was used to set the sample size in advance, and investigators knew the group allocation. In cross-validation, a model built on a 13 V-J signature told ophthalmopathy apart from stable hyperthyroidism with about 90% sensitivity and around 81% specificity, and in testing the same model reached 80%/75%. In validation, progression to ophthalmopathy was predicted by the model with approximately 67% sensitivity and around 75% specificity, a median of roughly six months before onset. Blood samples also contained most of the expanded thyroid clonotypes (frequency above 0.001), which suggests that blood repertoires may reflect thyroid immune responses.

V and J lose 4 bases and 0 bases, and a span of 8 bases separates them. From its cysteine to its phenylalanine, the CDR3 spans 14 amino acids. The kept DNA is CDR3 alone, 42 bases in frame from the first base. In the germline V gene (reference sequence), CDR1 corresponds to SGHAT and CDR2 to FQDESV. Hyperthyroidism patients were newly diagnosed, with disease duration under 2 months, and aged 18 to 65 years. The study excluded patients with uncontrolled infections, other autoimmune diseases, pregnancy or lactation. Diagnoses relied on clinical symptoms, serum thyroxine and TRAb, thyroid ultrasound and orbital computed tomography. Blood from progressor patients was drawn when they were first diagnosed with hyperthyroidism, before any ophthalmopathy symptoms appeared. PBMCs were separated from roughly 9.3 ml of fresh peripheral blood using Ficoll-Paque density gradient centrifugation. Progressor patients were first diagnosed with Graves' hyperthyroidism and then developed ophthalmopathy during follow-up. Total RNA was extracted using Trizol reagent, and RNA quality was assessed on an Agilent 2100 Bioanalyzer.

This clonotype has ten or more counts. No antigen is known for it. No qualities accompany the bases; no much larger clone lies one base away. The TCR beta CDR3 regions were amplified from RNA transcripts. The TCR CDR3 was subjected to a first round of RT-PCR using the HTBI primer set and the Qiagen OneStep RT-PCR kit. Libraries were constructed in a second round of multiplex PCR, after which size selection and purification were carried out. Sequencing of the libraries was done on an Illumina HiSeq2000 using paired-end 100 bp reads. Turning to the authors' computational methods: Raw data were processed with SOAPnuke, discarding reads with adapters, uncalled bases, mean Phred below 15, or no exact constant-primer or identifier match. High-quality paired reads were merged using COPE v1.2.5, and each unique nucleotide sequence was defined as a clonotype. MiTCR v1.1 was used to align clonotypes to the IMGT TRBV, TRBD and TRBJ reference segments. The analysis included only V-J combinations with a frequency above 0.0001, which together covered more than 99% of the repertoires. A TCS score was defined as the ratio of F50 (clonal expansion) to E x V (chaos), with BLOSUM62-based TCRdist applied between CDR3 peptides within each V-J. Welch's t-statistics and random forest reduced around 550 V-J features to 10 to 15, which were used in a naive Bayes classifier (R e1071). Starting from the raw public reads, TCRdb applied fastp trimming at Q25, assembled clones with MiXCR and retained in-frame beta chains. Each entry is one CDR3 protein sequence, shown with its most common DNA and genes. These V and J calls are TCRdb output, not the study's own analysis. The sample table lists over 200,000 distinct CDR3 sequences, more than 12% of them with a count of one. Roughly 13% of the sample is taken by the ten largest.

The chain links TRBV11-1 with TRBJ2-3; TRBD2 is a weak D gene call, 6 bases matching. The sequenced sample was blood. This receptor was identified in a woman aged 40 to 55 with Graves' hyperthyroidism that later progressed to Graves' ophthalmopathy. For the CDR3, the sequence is CASSWGVSTDTQYF. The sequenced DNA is TGTGCCAGCAGCTGGGGGGTTAGCACAGATACGCAGTATTTT. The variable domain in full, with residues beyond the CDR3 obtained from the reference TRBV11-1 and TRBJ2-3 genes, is EAEVAQSPRYKITEKSQAVAFWCDPISGHATLYWYRQILGQGPELLVQFQDESVVDDSQLPKDRFSAERLKGVDSTLKIQPAELGDSAMYLCASSWGVSTDTQYFGPGTRLTVL.